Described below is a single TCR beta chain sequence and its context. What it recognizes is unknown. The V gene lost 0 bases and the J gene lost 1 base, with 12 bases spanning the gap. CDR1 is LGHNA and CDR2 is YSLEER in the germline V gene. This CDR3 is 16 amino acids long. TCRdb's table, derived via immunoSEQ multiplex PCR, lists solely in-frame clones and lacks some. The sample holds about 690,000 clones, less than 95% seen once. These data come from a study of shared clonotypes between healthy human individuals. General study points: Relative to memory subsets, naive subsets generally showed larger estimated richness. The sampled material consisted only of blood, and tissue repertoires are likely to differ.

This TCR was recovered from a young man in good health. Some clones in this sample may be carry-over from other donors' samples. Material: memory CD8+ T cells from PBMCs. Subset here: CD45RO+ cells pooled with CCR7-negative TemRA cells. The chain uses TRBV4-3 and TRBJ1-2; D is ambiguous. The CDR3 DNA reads TGCGCCAGCAGCCAAGATCGACGGGAAATTAACTATGGCTACACCTTC. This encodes CASSQDRREINYGYTF.